This T cell receptor beta chain emerged from a study of shared clonotypes between healthy human individuals. Donors comprised only Caucasian adults living in Nashville, Tennessee. Study-wide results and caveats: The genetic and exposure-history diversity represented was limited by few donors.

This clone was counted once. The antigen is undetermined. Evenly divided among several immunoSEQ plates was the genomic DNA of each subset. Bulk PBMC genomic DNA spanned ten immunoSEQ deep plates. Repertoires were generated with immunoSEQ multiplex PCR, while TCRdb's copy carries only in-frame clones and drops some. The sample consists of some 470,000 clones, approximately 80% of them appearing once. V was shortened by 0 bases and J by 0 bases, with 11 bases between the two germline ends. Germline values: CDR1 LGHNA, CDR2 YSLEER. CDR3 size: 17 residues. The clonotype originates from a woman in her thirties or forties in good health. Some clones in this sample may be carry-over from other donors' samples. The chain links TRBV4-3 to TRBJ2-2, with a possible D match to TRBD2 (5 bases). The sequenced material came from PBMCs. The CDR3 bases are TGCGCCAGCAGCCAAGAGGTCTCCGGGACGAACACCGGGGAGCTGTTTTTT. Protein: CASSQEVSGTNTGELFF.